Listed below are T cell receptor beta chains from one sample, sequenced in a study of blood T cells in healthy people across ages. TCRdb recomputed calls from the 5' RACE reads with MiXCR, one row per CDR3 protein. Among about 730,000 distinct CDR3 sequences, 43% were seen once, and the ten largest hold 20% to 25%. The specimen sequenced was blood. Receptors originate from a woman aged 60-75 years in good health. The CDR3 runs from the conserved cysteine through the conserved F or W. D genes are given only for firm matches.

J | D | length | V | CDR3
TRBJ2-1 | - | 12 | TRBV20-1 | CSAPPGYNEQFF
TRBJ1-2 | TRBD1 | 14 | TRBV27 | CASSTRDRGYGYTF
TRBJ2-5 | TRBD2 | 14 | TRBV5-1 | CASSFGIAGSAQYF
TRBJ1-2 | TRBD1 | 14 | TRBV30 | CAWSVPGQNYGYTF
- | TRBD2 | 18 | TRBV19 | CASSIGTSGRVFQKTQYF
TRBJ2-1 | TRBD1 | 14 | TRBV7-2 | CAGSLQGAYNEQFF
TRBJ1-6 | - | 14 | TRBV6-2/TRBV6-3 | CASSWGVGESPLHF
TRBJ1-1 | - | 16 | TRBV12-3/TRBV12-4 | CASSLAPAGANTEAFF
TRBJ2-3 | - | 14 | TRBV4-3 | CASSQDPSTDTQYF
TRBJ2-3 | - | 17 | TRBV6-5 | CASSYTRPSLGWDTQYF
TRBJ2-7 | TRBD2 | 17 | TRBV7-8 | CASSPGLAGGITYEQYF
TRBJ2-3 | - | 12 | TRBV7-9 | CASSSRADTQYF
TRBJ2-3 | TRBD2 | 16 | TRBV20-1 | CSARAQLAGARDTQYF
TRBJ2-3 | - | 14 | TRBV29-1 | CSVGAGLPTDTQYF